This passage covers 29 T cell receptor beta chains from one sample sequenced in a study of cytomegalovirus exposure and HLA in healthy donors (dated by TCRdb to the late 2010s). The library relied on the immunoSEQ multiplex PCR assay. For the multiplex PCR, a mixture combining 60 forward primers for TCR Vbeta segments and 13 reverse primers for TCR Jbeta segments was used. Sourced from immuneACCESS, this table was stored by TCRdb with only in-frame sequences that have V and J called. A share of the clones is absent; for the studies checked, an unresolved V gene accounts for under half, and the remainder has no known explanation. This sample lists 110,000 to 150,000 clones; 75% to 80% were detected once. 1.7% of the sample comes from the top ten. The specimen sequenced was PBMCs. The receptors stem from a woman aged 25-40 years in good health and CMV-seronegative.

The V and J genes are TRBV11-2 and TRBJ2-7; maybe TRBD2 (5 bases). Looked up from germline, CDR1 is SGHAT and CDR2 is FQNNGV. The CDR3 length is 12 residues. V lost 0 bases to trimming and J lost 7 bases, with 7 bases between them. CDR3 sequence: CASSLERAEQYF. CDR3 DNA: TGTGCCAGCAGCTTAGAGAGGGCGGAGCAGTACTTC.

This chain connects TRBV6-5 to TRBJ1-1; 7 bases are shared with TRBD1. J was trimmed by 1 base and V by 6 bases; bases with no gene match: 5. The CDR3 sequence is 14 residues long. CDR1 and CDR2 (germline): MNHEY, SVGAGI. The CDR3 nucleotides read TGTGCCAGCAGCCTGGGGGACAGGAACACTGAAGCTTTCTTT. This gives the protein CASSLGDRNTEAFF.

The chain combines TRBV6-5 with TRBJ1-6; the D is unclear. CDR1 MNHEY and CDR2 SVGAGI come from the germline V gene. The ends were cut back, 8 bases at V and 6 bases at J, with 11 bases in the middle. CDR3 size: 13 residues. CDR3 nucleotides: TGTGCCAGCGGAGGGCCCTCTAATTCACCCCTCCACTTT. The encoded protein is CASGGPSNSPLHF.

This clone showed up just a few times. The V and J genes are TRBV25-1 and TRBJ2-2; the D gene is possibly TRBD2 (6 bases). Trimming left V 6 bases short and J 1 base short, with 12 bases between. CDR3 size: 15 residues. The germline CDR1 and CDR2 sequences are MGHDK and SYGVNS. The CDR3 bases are TGTGCCAGCAGAGGAGGAGGGAGGAACACCGGGGAGCTGTTTTTT. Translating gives CASRGGGRNTGELFF.

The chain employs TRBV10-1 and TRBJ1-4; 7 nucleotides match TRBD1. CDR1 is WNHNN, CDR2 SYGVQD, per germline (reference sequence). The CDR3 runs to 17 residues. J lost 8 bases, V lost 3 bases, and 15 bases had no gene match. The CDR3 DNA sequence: TGCGCCAGCAGTGAAAGGGACAGACCCCCGAAGATGGAAAAACTGTTTTTT. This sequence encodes CASSERDRPPKMEKLFF.

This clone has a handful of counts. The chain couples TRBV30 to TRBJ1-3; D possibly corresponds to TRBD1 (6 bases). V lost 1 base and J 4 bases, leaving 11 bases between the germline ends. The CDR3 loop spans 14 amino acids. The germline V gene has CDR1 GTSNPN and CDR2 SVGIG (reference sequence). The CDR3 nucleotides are TGTGCCTGGAGTGGGGGGCAGTCGGGAAACACCATATATTTT. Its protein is CAWSGGQSGNTIYF. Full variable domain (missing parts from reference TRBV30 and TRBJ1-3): SQTIHQWPATLVQPVGSPLSLECTVEGTSNPNLYWYRQAAGRGLQLLFYSVGIGQISSEVPQNLSASRPQDRQFILSSKKLLLSDSGFYLCAWSGGQSGNTIYFGEGSWLTVV.

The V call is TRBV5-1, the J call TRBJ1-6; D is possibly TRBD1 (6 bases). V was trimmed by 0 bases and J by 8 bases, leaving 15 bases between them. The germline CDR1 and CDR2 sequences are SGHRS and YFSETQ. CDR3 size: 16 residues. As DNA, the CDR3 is TGCGCCAGCAGCTTGGTGGTTGGTCAGGGGTATTCACCCCTCCACTTT. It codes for CASSLVVGQGYSPLHF.

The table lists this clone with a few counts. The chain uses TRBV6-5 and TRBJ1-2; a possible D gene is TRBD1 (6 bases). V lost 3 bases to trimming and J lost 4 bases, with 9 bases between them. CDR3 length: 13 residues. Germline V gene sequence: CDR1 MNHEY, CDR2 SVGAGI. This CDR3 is CASSYLTGYGYTF. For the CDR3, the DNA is TGTGCCAGCAGTTATTTGACAGGCTATGGCTACACCTTC.

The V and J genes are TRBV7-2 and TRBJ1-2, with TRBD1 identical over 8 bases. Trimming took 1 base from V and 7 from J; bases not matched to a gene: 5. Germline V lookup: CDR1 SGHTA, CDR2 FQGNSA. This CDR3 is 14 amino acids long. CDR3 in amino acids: CASSLDRRGLGYTF. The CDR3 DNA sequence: TGTGCCAGCAGCTTAGACCGCAGGGGGCTTGGCTACACCTTC. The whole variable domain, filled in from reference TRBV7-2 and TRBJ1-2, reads GAGVSQSPSNKVTEKGKDVELRCDPISGHTALYWYRQSLGQGLEFLIYFQGNSAPDKSGLPSDRFSAERTGGSVSTLTIQRTQQEDSAVYLCASSLDRRGLGYTFGSGTRLTVV.

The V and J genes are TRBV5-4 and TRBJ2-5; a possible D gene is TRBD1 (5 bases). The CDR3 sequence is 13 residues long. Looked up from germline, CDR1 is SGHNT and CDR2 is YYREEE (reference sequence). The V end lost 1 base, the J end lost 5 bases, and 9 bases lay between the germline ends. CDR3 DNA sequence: TGTGCCAGCAGCTTGCAGGGCCGGGAGACCCAGTACTTC. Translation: CASSLQGRETQYF.

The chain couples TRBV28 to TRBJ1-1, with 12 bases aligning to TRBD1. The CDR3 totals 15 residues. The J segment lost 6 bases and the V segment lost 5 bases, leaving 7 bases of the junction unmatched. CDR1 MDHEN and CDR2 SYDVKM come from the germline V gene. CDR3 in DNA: TGTGCCAGCAGTATTGCCGGGACAGGGGGCCCTGAAGCTTTCTTT. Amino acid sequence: CASSIAGTGGPEAFF.

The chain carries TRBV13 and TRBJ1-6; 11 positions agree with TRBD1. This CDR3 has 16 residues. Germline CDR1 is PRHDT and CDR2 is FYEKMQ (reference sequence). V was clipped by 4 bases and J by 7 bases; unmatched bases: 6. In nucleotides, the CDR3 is TGTGCCAGCAGCTCCTCCGGACAGGGGGCAAATTCACCCCTCCACTTT. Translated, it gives CASSSSGQGANSPLHF.

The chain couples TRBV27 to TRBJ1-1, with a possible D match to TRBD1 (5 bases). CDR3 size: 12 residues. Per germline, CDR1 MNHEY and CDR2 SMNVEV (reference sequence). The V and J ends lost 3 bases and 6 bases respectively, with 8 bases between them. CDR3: CASSLGGAEAFF. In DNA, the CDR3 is TGTGCCAGCAGTTTGGGGGGAGCTGAAGCTTTCTTT.

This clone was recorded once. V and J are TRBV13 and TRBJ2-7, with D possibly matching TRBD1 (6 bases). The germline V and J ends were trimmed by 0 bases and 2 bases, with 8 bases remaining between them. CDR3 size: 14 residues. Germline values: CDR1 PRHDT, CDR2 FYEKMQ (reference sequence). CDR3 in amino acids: CASSLGQGTYEQYF. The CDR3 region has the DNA TGTGCCAGCAGCTTAGGACAGGGTACCTACGAGCAGTACTTC. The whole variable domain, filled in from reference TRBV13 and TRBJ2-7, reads AAGVIQSPRHLIKEKRETATLKCYPIPRHDTVYWYQQGPGQDPQFLISFYEKMQSDKGSIPDRFSAQQFSDYHSELNMSSLELGDSALYFCASSLGQGTYEQYFGPGTRLTVT.

CDR3 loop: CSVEDPLSGANVLTF. The CDR3 bases are TGCAGCGTTGAAGATCCACTCTCTGGGGCCAACGTCCTGACTTTC. The rearrangement uses TRBV29-1 and TRBJ2-6; D not resolved. With 0 bases removed from V and 0 bases from J, the gap between germline ends came to 6 bases. CDR3 length equals 15 residues. Germline-derived CDR1 and CDR2 are SQVTM and ANQGSEA.

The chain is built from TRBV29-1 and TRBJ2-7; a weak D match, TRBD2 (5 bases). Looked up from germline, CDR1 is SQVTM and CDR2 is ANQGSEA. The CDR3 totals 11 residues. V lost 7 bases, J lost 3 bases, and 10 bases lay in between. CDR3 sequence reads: CSAQRDYEQYF. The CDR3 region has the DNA TGCAGCGCCCAGAGGGACTACGAGCAGTACTTC.

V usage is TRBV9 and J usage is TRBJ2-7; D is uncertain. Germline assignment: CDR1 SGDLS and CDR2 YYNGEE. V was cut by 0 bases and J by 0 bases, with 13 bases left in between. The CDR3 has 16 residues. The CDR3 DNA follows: TGTGCCAGCAGCGTAGCGGCGGCGGAAAGCTCCTACGAGCAGTACTTC. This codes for CASSVAAAESSYEQYF.

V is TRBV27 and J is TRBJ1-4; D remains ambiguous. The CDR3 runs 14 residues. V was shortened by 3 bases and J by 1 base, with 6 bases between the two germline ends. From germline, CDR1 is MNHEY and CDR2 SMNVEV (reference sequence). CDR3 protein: CASSFRRTNEKLFF. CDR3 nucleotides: TGTGCCAGCAGTTTCCGCAGAACTAATGAAAAACTGTTTTTT.

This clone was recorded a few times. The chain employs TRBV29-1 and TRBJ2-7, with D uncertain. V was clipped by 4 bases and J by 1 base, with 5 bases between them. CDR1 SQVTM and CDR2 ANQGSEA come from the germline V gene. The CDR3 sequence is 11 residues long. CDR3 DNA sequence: TGCAGCGTTGGCAGGTCCTACGAGCAGTACTTC. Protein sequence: CSVGRSYEQYF.

DNA for the CDR3: TGCGCCAGCAGGCCCGACAGGGCTCAAGAGACCCAGTACTTC. The encoded protein is CASRPDRAQETQYF. The V and J genes are TRBV5-1 and TRBJ2-5; TRBD1 matches 7 bases. The J segment lost 2 bases and the V segment lost 5 bases, leaving 6 bases of the junction unmatched. Germline CDR1 and CDR2: SGHRS and YFSETQ. CDR3 size: 14 residues.

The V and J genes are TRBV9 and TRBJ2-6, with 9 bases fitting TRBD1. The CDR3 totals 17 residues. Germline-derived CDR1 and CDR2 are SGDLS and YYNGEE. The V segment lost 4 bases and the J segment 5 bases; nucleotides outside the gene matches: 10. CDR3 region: CASSPRQGGERANVLTF. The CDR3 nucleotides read TGTGCCAGCAGCCCCCGACAGGGGGGGGAGCGGGCCAACGTCCTGACTTTC.

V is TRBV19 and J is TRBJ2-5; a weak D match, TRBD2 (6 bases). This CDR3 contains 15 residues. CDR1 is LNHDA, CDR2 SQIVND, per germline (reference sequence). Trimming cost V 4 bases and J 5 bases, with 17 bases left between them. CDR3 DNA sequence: TGTGCCAGTAGTACGCATATGGGGGGTGTGGAGACCCAGTACTTC. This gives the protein CASSTHMGGVETQYF.

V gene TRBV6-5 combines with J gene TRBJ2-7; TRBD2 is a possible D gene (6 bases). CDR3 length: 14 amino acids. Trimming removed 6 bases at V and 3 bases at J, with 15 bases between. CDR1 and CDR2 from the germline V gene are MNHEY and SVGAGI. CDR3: CASSWGQTSYEQYF. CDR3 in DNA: TGTGCCAGCAGCTGGGGTCAGACTAGCTACGAGCAGTACTTC.

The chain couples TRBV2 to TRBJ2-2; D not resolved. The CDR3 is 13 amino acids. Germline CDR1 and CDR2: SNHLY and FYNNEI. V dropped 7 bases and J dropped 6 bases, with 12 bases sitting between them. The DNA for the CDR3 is TGTGCCAGCAACTCCCTTAGCCCCGGGGAGCTGTTTTTT. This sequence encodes CASNSLSPGELFF.

CDR3 coding DNA: TGCGCCAGCAGCTGGGAGGGGGTTGCCTACAATGAGCAGTTCTTC. Translated, it gives CASSWEGVAYNEQFF. The chain uses TRBV5-1 and TRBJ2-1, with D possibly TRBD2 on 7 matching bases. V shed 3 bases and J shed 2 bases, with 12 bases lying between them. CDR3 size: 15 residues. Germline assignment: CDR1 SGHRS and CDR2 YFSETQ.

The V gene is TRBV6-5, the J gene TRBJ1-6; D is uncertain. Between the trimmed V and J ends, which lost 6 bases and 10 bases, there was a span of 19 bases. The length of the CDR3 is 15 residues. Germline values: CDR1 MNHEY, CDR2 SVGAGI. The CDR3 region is CASRREWSESSPLHF. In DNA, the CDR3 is TGTGCCAGCAGGCGGGAATGGTCAGAAAGCTCACCCCTCCACTTT.

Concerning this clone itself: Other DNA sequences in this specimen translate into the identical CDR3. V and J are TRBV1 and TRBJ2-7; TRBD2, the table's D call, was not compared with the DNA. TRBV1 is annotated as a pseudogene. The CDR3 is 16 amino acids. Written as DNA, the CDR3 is TGCACCAGCAGCCAAGAAGCGGGACATCTCTCCTACGAGCAGTACTTC. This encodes CTSSQEAGHLSYEQYF.

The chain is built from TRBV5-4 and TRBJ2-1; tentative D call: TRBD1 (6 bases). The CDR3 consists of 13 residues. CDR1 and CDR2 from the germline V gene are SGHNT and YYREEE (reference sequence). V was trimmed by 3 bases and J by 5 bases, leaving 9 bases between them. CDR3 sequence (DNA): TGTGCCAGCAGCTCGGGACAAGACAATGAGCAGTTCTTC. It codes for CASSSGQDNEQFF.

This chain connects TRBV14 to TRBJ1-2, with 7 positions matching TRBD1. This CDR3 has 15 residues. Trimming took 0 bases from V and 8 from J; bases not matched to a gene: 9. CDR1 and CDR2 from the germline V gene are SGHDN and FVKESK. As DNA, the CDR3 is TGTGCCAGCAGCCAAGATCAAGGGGGCGCGGGAGGCTACACCTTC. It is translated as CASSQDQGGAGGYTF.